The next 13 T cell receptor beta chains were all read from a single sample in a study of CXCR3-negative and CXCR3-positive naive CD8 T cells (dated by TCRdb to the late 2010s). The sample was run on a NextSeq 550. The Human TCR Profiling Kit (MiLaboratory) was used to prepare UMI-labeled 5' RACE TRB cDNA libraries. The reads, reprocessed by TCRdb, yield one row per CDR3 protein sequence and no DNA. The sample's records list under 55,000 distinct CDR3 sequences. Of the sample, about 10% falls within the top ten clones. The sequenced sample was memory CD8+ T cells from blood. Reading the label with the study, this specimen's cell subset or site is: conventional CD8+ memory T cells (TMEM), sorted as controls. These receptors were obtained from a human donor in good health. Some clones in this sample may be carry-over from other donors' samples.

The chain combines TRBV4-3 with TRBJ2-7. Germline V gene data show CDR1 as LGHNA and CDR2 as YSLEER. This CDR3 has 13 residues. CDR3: CASSQDQSYEQYF.

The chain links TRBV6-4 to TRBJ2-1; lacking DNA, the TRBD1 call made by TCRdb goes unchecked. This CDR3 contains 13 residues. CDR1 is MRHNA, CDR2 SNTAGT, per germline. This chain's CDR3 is CASSVRGNNEQFF.

CDR3 in amino acids: CSTSNPGSSYNEQFF. The chain carries TRBV20-1 and TRBJ2-1; lacking DNA, the TRBD1 call made by TCRdb goes unchecked. Per germline, CDR1 DFQATT and CDR2 SNEGSKA (reference sequence). The CDR3 extends over 15 amino acids.

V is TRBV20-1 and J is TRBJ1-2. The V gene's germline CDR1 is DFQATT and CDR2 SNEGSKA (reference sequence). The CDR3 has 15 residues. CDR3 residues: CSARAGGREDSGYTF.

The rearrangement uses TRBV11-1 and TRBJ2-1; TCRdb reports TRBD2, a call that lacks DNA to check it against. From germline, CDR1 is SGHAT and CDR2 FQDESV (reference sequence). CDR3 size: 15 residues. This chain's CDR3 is CASSLMTSGGNEQFF.

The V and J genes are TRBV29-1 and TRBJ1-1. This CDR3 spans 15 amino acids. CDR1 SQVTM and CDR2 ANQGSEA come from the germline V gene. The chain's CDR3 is CSVLRTLAENTEAFF.

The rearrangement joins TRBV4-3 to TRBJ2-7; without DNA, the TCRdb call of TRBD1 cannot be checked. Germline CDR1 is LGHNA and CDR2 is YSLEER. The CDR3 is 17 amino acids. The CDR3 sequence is CASSQDATGALSYEQYF.

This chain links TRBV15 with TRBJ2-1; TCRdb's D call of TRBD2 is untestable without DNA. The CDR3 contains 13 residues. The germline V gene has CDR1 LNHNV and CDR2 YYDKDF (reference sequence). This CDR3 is CATSSGLAGQQFF.

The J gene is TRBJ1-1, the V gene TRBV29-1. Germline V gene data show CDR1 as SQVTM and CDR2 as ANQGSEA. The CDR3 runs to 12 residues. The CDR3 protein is CSVEWEDTEAFF.

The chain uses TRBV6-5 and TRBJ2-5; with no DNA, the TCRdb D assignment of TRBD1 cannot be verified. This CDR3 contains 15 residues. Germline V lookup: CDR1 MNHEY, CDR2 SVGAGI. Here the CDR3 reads CASSYWDRELWTQYF.

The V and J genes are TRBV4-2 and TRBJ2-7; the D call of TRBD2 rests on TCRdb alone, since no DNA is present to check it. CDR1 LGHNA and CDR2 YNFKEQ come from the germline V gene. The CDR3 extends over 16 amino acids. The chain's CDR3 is CASSQDRSGGYYEQYF.

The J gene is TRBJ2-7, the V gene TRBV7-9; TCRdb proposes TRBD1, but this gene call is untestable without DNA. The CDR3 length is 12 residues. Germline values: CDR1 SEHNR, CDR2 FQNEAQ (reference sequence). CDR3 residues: CASSINREEQYF. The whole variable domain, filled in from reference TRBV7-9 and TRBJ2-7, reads DTGVSQNPRHKITKRGQNVTFRCDPISEHNRLYWYRQTLGQGPEFLTYFQNEAQLEKSRLLSDRFSAERPKGSFSTLEIQRTEQGDSAMYLCASSINREEQYFGPGTRLTVT.

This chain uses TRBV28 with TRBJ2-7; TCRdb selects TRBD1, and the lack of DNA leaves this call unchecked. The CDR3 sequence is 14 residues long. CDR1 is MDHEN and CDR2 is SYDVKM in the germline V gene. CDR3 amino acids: CASSTGRSSYEQYF.